Following are 3 T cell receptor beta chains from one sample sequenced in a study of breast tumors, draining lymph nodes, adjacent tissues (dated by TCRdb to about 2016). The axillary draining lymph nodes of breast cancer patients were the source of the lymph node samples. Library construction relied on multiplex PCR. TCRdb records Illumina HiSeq 2000 as the sequencer. The raw public data were reprocessed by TCRdb itself: fastp quality trimming at Q25, MiXCR clonotype calling, in-frame beta chains only. All rows with the same CDR3 protein become a single entry with the most common DNA and genes. This sample comprises approximately 130,000 distinct CDR3 sequences, around 20% of them detected only once. Of the sample, roughly 2% falls within the top ten clones. Sequencing input: axillary lymph node tissue. These receptors originate from a female donor with breast cancer. Some clones in this sample may be carry-over from other donors' samples.

This clonotype was picked up many times. This chain connects TRBV11-2 to TRBJ2-7; no firm D call. Germline V gene lookup returns CDR1 SGHAT and CDR2 FQNNGV. Trimming took off 0 bases at V and 6 bases at J, with 9 bases between the two ends. The CDR3 loop spans 13 amino acids. The CDR3 DNA sequence: TGTGCCAGCAGCTTAGATCGCATATCCGAGCAGTACTTC. This translates into CASSLDRISEQYF.

This clonotype was counted at least ten times. J is TRBJ1-6 and V is TRBV20-1; the D gene is possibly TRBD1 (5 bases). Germline V CDR1 and CDR2: DFQATT, SNEGSKA (reference sequence). V lost 5 bases, J lost 7 bases, and 15 bases lay in between. The CDR3 has 14 residues. The CDR3 here is CSARGLNLNSPLHF. The CDR3 DNA reads TGCAGTGCTCGGGGACTTAACTTGAATTCACCCCTCCACTTT.

Comments on this clonotype: A much larger clone lies a single base off, so this may be a read error. This chain links TRBV6-5 with TRBJ2-7; no firm D call. The germline V gene encodes CDR1 MNHEY and CDR2 SVGAGI. The CDR3 spans 11 residues. V lost 5 bases to trimming and J lost 3 bases, with 5 bases between them. In DNA, the CDR3 is TGTGCCAGCAGTCCCCTCTACGAGCAGTACTTC. It translates to CASSPLYEQYF.